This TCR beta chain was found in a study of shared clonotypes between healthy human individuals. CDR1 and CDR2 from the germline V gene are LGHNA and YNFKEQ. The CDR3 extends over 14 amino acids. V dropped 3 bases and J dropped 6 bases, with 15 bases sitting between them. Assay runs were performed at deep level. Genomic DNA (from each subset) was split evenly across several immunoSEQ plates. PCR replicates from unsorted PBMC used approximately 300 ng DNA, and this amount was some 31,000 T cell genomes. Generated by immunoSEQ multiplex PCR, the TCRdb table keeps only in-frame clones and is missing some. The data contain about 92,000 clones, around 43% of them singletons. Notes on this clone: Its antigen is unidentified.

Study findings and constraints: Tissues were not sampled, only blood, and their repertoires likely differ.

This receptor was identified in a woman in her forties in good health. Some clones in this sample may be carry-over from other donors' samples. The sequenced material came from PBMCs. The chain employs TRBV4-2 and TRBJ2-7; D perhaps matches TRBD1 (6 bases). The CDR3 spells CASSHPGTKAEQYF. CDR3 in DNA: TGTGCCAGCAGCCATCCCGGGACAAAAGCCGAGCAGTACTTC.